Reported below is one T cell receptor (beta chain). Its antigen is currently unknown. V shed 3 bases and J shed 4 bases, with 11 bases lying between them. Germline V lookup: CDR1 SGDLS, CDR2 YYNGEE. This CDR3 is 13 amino acids long. This sample was taken from a study of cytotoxic CD8 clonotypes in ibrutinib-treated CLL. The study, taken as a whole, reports: Contraction or stability on treatment was seen for public clonotypes, which were uncommon. Before falling back toward baseline at progression, clonality had risen at the time of ibrutinib response.

This table comes from immunoSEQ multiplex PCR, and its TCRdb copy is limited to in-frame clones, with some not included. The table includes about 200,000 clones, 72% detected once. Specimen: PBMCs, collected after 24 months of ibrutinib treatment. The genes are TRBV9 and TRBJ2-7; weak D call: TRBD2 (7 bases). This receptor was identified in a human donor with chronic lymphocytic leukemia. The CDR3 DNA sequence: TGTGCCAGCAGCGCCGGGGGGACATACGAGCAGTACTTC. The encoded protein is CASSAGGTYEQYF.